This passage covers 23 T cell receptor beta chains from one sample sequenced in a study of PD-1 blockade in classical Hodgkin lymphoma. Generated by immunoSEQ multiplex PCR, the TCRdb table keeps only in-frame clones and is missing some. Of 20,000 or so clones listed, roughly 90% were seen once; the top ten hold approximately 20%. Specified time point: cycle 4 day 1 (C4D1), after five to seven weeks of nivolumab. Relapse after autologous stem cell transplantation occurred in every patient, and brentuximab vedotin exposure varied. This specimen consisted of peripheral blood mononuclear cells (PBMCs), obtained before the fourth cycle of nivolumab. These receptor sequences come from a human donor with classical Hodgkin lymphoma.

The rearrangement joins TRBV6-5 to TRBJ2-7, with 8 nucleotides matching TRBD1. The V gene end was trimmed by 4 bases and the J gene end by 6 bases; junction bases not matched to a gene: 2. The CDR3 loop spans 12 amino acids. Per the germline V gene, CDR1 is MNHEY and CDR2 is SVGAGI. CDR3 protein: CASSFDRGEQYF. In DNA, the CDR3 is TGTGCCAGCAGTTTTGACAGGGGCGAGCAGTACTTC.

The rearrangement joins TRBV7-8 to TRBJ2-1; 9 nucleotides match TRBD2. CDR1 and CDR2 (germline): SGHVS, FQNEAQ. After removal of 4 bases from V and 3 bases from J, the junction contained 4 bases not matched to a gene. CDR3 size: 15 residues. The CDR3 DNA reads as TGTGCCAGCAGCTACGGTAGCGGGAGCTACAATGAGCAGTTCTTC. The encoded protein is CASSYGSGSYNEQFF. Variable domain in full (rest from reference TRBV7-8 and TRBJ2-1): GAGVSQSPRYKVAKRGQDVALRCDPISGHVSLFWYQQALGQGPEFLTYFQNEAQLDKSGLPSDRFFAERPEGSVSTLKIQRTQQEDSAVYLCASSYGSGSYNEQFFGPGTRLTVL.

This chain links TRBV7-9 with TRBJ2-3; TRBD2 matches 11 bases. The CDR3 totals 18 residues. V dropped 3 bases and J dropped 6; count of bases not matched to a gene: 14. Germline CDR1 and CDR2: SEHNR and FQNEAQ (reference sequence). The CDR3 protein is CASSFLLAGGTRWDTQYF. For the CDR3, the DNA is TGTGCCAGCAGCTTCCTTCTAGCGGGAGGAACAAGGTGGGATACGCAGTATTTT.

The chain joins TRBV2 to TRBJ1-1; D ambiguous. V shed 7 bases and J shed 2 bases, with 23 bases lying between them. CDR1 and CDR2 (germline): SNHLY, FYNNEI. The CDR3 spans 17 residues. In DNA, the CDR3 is TGTGCCAGCACTGGGTGGCTCCAATCGGTCCCCAACACTGAAGCTTTCTTT. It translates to CASTGWLQSVPNTEAFF. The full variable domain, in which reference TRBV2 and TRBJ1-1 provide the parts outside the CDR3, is EPEVTQTPSHQVTQMGQEVILRCVPISNHLYFYWYRQILGQKVEFLVSFYNNEISEKSEIFDDQFSVERPDGSNFTLKIRSTKLEDSAMYFCASTGWLQSVPNTEAFFGQGTRLTVV.

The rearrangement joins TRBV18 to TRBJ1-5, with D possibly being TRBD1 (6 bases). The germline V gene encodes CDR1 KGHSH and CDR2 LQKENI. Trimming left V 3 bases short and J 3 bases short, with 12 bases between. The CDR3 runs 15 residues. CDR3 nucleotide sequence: TGTGCCAGCTCACCGTCGGGGGGCCCCAATCAGCCCCAGCATTTT. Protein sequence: CASSPSGGPNQPQHF.

The CDR3 DNA reads TGTGCCAGCATTGGGACCAGGGGGGGCTCCTACGAGCAGTACTTC. As protein: CASIGTRGGSYEQYF. The chain is built from TRBV27 and TRBJ2-7, with D perhaps being TRBD1 or TRBD2 (7 bases each). Germline CDR1 and CDR2: MNHEY and SMNVEV (reference sequence). The CDR3 contains 15 residues. Trimming left V 7 bases short and J 0 bases short, with 16 bases between.

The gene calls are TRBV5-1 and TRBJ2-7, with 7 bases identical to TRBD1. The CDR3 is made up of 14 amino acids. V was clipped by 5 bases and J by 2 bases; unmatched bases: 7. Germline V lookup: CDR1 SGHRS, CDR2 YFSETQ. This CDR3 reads CASRPRDRTYEQYF. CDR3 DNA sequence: TGCGCCAGCAGGCCTCGGGACAGAACCTACGAGCAGTACTTC.

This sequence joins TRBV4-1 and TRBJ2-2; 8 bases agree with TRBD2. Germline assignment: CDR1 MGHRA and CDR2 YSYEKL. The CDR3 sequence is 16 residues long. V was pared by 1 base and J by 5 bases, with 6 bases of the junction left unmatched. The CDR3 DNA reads TGCGCCAGCAGCCAAGTTTCGGGGGGGCCTACCGGGGAGCTGTTTTTT. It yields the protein CASSQVSGGPTGELFF.

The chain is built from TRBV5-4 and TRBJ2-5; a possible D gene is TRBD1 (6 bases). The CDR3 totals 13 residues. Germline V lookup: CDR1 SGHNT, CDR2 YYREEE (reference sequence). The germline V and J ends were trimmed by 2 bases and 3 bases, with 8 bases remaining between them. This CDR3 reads CASSLQGEETQYF. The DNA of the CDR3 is TGTGCCAGCAGCTTACAGGGTGAAGAGACCCAGTACTTC.

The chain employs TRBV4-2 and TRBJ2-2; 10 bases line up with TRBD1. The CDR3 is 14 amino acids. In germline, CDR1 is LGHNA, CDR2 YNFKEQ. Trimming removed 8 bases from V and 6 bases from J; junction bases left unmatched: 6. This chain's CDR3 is CASQRQGAPGELFF. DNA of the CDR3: TGTGCCAGCCAAAGACAGGGGGCCCCCGGGGAGCTGTTTTTT.

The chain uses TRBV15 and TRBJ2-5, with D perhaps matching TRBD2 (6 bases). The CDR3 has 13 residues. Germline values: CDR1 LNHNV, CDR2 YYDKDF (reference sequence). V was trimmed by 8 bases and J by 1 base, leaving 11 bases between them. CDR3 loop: CATSQRAQETQYF. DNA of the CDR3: TGTGCCACCTCTCAGCGGGCCCAAGAGACCCAGTACTTC. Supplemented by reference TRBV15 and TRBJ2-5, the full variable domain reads DAMVIQNPRYQVTQFGKPVTLSCSQTLNHNVMYWYQQKSSQAPKLLFHYYDKDFNNEADTPDNFQSRRPNTSFCFLDIRSPGLGDTAMYLCATSQRAQETQYFGPGTRLLVL.

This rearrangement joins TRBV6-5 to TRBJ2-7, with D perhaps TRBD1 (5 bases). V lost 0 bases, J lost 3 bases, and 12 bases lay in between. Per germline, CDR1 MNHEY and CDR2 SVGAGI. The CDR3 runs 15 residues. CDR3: CASSYSTDWSYEQYF. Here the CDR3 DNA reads TGTGCCAGCAGTTACTCGACAGACTGGAGCTACGAGCAGTACTTC.

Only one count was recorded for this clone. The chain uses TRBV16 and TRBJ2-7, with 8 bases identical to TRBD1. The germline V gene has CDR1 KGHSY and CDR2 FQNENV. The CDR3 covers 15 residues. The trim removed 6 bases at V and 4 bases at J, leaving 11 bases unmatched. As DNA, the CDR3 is TGTGCCAGCAGTTTCGAGGGCAGGGGGCGGTACGAGCAGTACTTC. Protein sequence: CASSFEGRGRYEQYF.

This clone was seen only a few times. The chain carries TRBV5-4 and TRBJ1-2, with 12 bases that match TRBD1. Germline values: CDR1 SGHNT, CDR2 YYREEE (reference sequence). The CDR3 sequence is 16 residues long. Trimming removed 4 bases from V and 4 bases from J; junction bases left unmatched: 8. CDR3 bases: TGTGCCAGCAGCCCAAGGGACAGGGGGCGAGGCTATGGCTACACCTTC. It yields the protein CASSPRDRGRGYGYTF.

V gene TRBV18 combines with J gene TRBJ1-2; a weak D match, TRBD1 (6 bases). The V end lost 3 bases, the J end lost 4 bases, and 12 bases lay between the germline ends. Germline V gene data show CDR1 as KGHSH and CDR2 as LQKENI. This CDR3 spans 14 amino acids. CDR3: CASSPRTEPYGYTF. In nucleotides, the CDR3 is TGTGCCAGCTCACCCAGGACAGAGCCCTATGGCTACACCTTC. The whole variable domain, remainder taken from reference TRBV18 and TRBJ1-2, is NAGVMQNPRHLVRRRGQEARLRCSPMKGHSHVYWYRQLPEEGLKFMVYLQKENIIDESGMPKERFSAEFPKEGPSILRIQQVVRGDSAAYFCASSPRTEPYGYTFGSGTRLTVV.

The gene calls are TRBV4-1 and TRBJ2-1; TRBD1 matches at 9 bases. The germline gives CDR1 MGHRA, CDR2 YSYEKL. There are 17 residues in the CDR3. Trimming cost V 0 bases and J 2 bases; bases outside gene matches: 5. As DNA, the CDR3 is TGCGCCAGCAGCCAAGATCAGTGGGACAGGGCCTACAATGAGCAGTTCTTC. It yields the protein CASSQDQWDRAYNEQFF.

The CDR3 nucleotides read TGTGCCAGCAGCCGACAAGGCCAAGAGACCCAGTACTTC. Protein: CASSRQGQETQYF. The V gene is TRBV11-3, the J gene TRBJ2-5; no definite D call. Trimming removed 5 bases from V and 1 base from J, with 8 bases in between. Germline loops: CDR1 SGHNT, CDR2 YENEEA. The CDR3 totals 13 residues.

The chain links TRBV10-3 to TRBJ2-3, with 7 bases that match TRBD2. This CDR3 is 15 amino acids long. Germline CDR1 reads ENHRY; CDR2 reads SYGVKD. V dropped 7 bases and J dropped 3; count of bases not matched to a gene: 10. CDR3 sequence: CAIKAGWGLTDTQYF. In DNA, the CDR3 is TGTGCCATCAAAGCGGGATGGGGGTTGACAGATACGCAGTATTTT.

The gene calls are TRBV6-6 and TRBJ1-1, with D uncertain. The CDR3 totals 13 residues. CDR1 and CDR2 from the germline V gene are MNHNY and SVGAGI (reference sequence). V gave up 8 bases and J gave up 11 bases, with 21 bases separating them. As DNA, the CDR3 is TGTGCCAGCGCATTTCCTGAAGAGGGTGGTGCTTTCTTT. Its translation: CASAFPEEGGAFF.

The CDR3 is CASSAGQETQYF. The CDR3 coding sequence is TGTGCCAGCAGTGCGGGGCAAGAGACCCAGTACTTC. The chain is built from TRBV6-1 and TRBJ2-5, with D possibly matching TRBD2 (5 bases). Deletions cut 4 bases from V and 2 bases from J, with 5 bases between. The CDR3 sequence is 12 residues long. The germline CDR1 and CDR2 sequences are MNHNS and SASEGT.

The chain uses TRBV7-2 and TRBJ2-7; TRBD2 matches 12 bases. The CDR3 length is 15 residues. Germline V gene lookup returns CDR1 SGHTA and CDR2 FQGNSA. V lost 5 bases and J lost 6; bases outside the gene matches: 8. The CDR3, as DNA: TGTGCCAGCAGCCCAAGGACTAGCGGGACCCCCGAGCAGTACTTC. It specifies CASSPRTSGTPEQYF.

CDR3 DNA sequence: TGCAGCGTTCTCCGGGACAGGACCCTCACAGATACGCAGTATTTT. This gives the protein CSVLRDRTLTDTQYF. The rearrangement uses TRBV29-1 and TRBJ2-3; 8 bases are a match to TRBD1. This CDR3 contains 15 residues. V shed 5 bases, J shed 2 bases, and the junction held 9 bases outside the gene matches. CDR1 SQVTM and CDR2 ANQGSEA come from the germline V gene.

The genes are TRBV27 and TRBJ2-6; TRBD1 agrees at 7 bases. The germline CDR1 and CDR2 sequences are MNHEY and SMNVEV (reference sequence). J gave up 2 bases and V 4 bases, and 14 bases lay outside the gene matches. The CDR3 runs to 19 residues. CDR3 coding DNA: TGTGCCAGCAGTTCATTACCGGGGACAAGGGGGCCTGGGGCCAACGTCCTGACTTTC. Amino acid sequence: CASSSLPGTRGPGANVLTF.